A selection of T cell receptor beta chains follows, all from one sample in a study of Graves' ophthalmopathy and Graves' hyperthyroidism. TCRdb called the multiplex PCR reads again in MiXCR, with one record for every CDR3 protein. Among 200,000 to 250,000 distinct CDR3 sequences, less than 30% were seen once, and the ten largest hold 9.1%. The sequenced material came from peripheral blood. The receptors shown here come from a man in his fifties or sixties with Graves' ophthalmopathy. Each CDR3 is given with its conserved first and last residue. The order of the fields is V gene, D gene, clone size, J gene, CDR3 DNA, CDR3 protein. D genes are given only for firm matches. Not every row has a clone size; where given, it reads once, few, many or a size class.

V gene: TRBV30
D gene: NA
clone size: NA
J gene: TRBJ2-2
CDR3 DNA: TGTGCCTGGAGTGTACAAGTCCACCTTGTCACCGGGGAGCTGTTTTTT
CDR3 protein: CAWSVQVHLVTGELFF

V gene: TRBV6-2/TRBV6-3
D gene: TRBD2
clone size: many
J gene: TRBJ2-7
CDR3 DNA: TGTGCCAGCAGTCCCGGACTAGCGGGACTTTACGAGCAGTACTTC
CDR3 protein: CASSPGLAGLYEQYF

V gene: TRBV12-3/TRBV12-4
D gene: TRBD1
clone size: NA
J gene: TRBJ2-7
CDR3 DNA: TGTGCCAGCAGACTGACAGGGGGCGGCGAGCAGTACTTC
CDR3 protein: CASRLTGGGEQYF

V gene: TRBV28
D gene: NA
clone size: many
J gene: TRBJ2-7
CDR3 DNA: TGTGCCAGCAGTCTTCCTTCCACAGGGAGGTACGAGCAGTACTTC
CDR3 protein: CASSLPSTGRYEQYF

V gene: TRBV2
D gene: NA
clone size: many
J gene: TRBJ2-5
CDR3 DNA: TGTGCCAGCAATTTCGGCGGGACAGCAGAAGAGACCCAGTACTTC
CDR3 protein: CASNFGGTAEETQYF

V gene: TRBV6-2/TRBV6-3
D gene: NA
clone size: NA
J gene: TRBJ2-2
CDR3 DNA: TGTGCCAGCAGTACCCAGCGGCATATTACCGGGGAGCTGTTTTTT
CDR3 protein: CASSTQRHITGELFF

V gene: TRBV12-3/TRBV12-4
D gene: NA
clone size: NA
J gene: TRBJ2-7
CDR3 DNA: TGTGCCAGCAGTTTGTGGGCGGGACTTTCCTACGAGCAGTACTTC
CDR3 protein: CASSLWAGLSYEQYF

V gene: TRBV28
D gene: TRBD2
clone size: many
J gene: TRBJ2-2
CDR3 DNA: TGTGCCAGCAGTAGGCTAGCGGGCGCGAACACCGGGGAGCTGTTTTTT
CDR3 protein: CASSRLAGANTGELFF

V gene: TRBV12-3/TRBV12-4
D gene: NA
clone size: NA
J gene: TRBJ2-4
CDR3 DNA: TGTGCCAGCAGTCCCCTAGGCCAGGGCGGCAAAAACATTCAGTACTTC
CDR3 protein: CASSPLGQGGKNIQYF

V gene: TRBV6-1
D gene: NA
clone size: many
J gene: TRBJ2-5
CDR3 DNA: TGTGCCAGCAGTGAGTTTAGCGGCGAGACCCAGTACTTC
CDR3 protein: CASSEFSGETQYF

V gene: TRBV6-1
D gene: NA
clone size: NA
J gene: TRBJ1-2
CDR3 DNA: TGTGCCAGCAGTGCGGGGGTTAACTATGGCTACACCTTC
CDR3 protein: CASSAGVNYGYTF

V gene: TRBV27
D gene: NA
clone size: NA
J gene: TRBJ2-7
CDR3 DNA: TGTGCCAGCAGTTTACGAGGGCTCAGTGCCTACGAGCAGTACTTC
CDR3 protein: CASSLRGLSAYEQYF

V gene: TRBV19
D gene: NA
clone size: NA
J gene: TRBJ1-1
CDR3 DNA: TGTGCCAGTAGCATGGACACTGAAGCTTTCTTT
CDR3 protein: CASSMDTEAFF

V gene: TRBV19
D gene: NA
clone size: many
J gene: TRBJ2-7
CDR3 DNA: TGTGCCAGTAGCACTGGACCTGCCCCGTACGAGCAGTACTTC
CDR3 protein: CASSTGPAPYEQYF

V gene: TRBV6-5
D gene: NA
clone size: many
J gene: TRBJ2-7
CDR3 DNA: TGTGCCAGCAGTTTTCGTAGTGGGGGTAGTACCTACGAGCAGTACTTC
CDR3 protein: CASSFRSGGSTYEQYF

V gene: TRBV12-3/TRBV12-4
D gene: NA
clone size: NA
J gene: TRBJ2-5
CDR3 DNA: TGTGCCAGCAGCCGAAAGGACACCGCCAGGGAGACCCAGTACTTC
CDR3 protein: CASSRKDTARETQYF

V gene: TRBV20-1
D gene: NA
clone size: many
J gene: TRBJ2-7
CDR3 DNA: TGCAGTGCTAGAGACCCCGGCCTAGGATCCCCGGGGCAGTACTTC
CDR3 protein: CSARDPGLGSPGQYF

V gene: TRBV12-5
D gene: NA
clone size: many
J gene: TRBJ2-5
CDR3 DNA: TGTGCTAGTGGTTTGGGGTTCGGGGCACAAGAGACCCAGTACTTC
CDR3 protein: CASGLGFGAQETQYF

V gene: TRBV6-5
D gene: TRBD2
clone size: many
J gene: TRBJ2-7
CDR3 DNA: TGTGCCAGCAGTTGGGCTAGCGGTGAGACCTACGAGCAGTACTTC
CDR3 protein: CASSWASGETYEQYF

V gene: TRBV30
D gene: NA
clone size: many
J gene: TRBJ1-2
CDR3 DNA: TGTGCCTCCTCCTCGGATACTAACTATGGCTACACCTTC
CDR3 protein: CASSSDTNYGYTF

V gene: TRBV7-9
D gene: NA
clone size: many
J gene: TRBJ2-5
CDR3 DNA: TGTGCCAGCAGCTTATCTCAGACCCAGTACTTC
CDR3 protein: CASSLSQTQYF

V gene: TRBV6-5
D gene: NA
clone size: many
J gene: TRBJ2-5
CDR3 DNA: TGTGCCAGCAGTTACTGGCGTTCGGGGACCCAGTACTTC
CDR3 protein: CASSYWRSGTQYF

V gene: TRBV6-5
D gene: NA
clone size: few
J gene: TRBJ2-7
CDR3 DNA: TGTGCCAGCAGTTACTCGGTGGCAGCTCAATTC
CDR3 protein: CASSYSVAAQF

V gene: TRBV7-2
D gene: NA
clone size: NA
J gene: TRBJ2-7
CDR3 DNA: TGTGCCAGCAGCGCCGGTAGGAACCTCTACGAGCAGTACTTC
CDR3 protein: CASSAGRNLYEQYF

V gene: TRBV2
D gene: NA
clone size: few
J gene: TRBJ1-2
CDR3 DNA: TGTGCCAGCAGTGAAAGCAGTAGGGTTTATGGCTACACCTTC
CDR3 protein: CASSESSRVYGYTF

V gene: TRBV28
D gene: NA
clone size: many
J gene: TRBJ1-5
CDR3 DNA: TGTGCCAGCAGTTTCGAGGTAAATCAGCCCCAGCATTTT
CDR3 protein: CASSFEVNQPQHF

V gene: TRBV9
D gene: TRBD2
clone size: once
J gene: TRBJ2-7
CDR3 DNA: TGTGCCAGCAGCGTAGGGGTAGCGGGGACCTACGAGCAGTACTTC
CDR3 protein: CASSVGVAGTYEQYF

V gene: TRBV12-3/TRBV12-4
D gene: NA
clone size: many
J gene: TRBJ1-1
CDR3 DNA: TGTGCCAGCATCCGTGAAGGGACTGAAGCTTTCTTT
CDR3 protein: CASIREGTEAFF

V gene: TRBV20-1
D gene: NA
clone size: many
J gene: TRBJ2-5
CDR3 DNA: TGCAGTGCTAGAGACGGGTACCAAGAGACCCAGTACTTC
CDR3 protein: CSARDGYQETQYF

V gene: TRBV7-2
D gene: NA
clone size: NA
J gene: TRBJ2-4
CDR3 DNA: TGTGCCAGCAGTGGAAGGGAATCCGTCGTTCAGTACTTC
CDR3 protein: CASSGRESVVQYF

V gene: TRBV3-1
D gene: NA
clone size: NA
J gene: TRBJ2-7
CDR3 DNA: TGTGCCAGCAGTCCCGGGAGTACCCGAAACTCCTACGAGCAGTACTTC
CDR3 protein: CASSPGSTRNSYEQYF